The 21 T cell receptor beta chains given below trace back to one sample, sequenced in a study of control samples from healthy donors and cancer patients. Generated by immunoSEQ multiplex PCR, the TCRdb table keeps only in-frame clones and is missing some. The sample consists of 45,000 to 60,000 clones, 80% of them appearing once. The source material was blood. Receptors originate from a man between 65 and 79 years old in good health.

This chain joins TRBV19 and TRBJ2-2, with 8 bases lining up with TRBD2. Germline trimming cut 2 bases from V and 2 bases from J; bases unmatched to any gene: 4. This CDR3 comprises 16 residues. Germline CDR1 is LNHDA and CDR2 is SQIVND (reference sequence). CDR3 coding DNA: TGTGCCAGTAGTATATGGACTAGCCCAAACACCGGGGAGCTGTTTTTT. It translates to CASSIWTSPNTGELFF.

V gene TRBV28 combines with J gene TRBJ2-5; D unresolved. The CDR3 runs to 15 residues. CDR1 is MDHEN and CDR2 is SYDVKM in the germline V gene. The V and J ends lost 4 bases and 0 bases respectively, with 12 bases between them. The CDR3 sequence is CASSSPGGDQETQYF. The CDR3 DNA reads as TGTGCCAGCAGTTCCCCCGGCGGCGACCAAGAGACCCAGTACTTC.

This clone was recorded once. This chain joins TRBV7-2 and TRBJ2-7; possible D gene TRBD2, 7 bases. This CDR3 comprises 14 residues. The V gene's germline CDR1 is SGHTA and CDR2 FQGNSA. Deletions cut 5 bases from V and 7 bases from J, with 18 bases between. CDR3 nucleotides: TGTGCCAGCAGCCGGGGGGCAGGGGCAGTTGAGCAGTACTTC. It yields the protein CASSRGAGAVEQYF.

This chain uses TRBV27 with TRBJ2-5; perhaps TRBD2 as D (5 bases). V was pared by 10 bases and J by 0 bases, with 12 bases between. The length of the CDR3 is 13 residues. Looked up from germline, CDR1 is MNHEY and CDR2 is SMNVEV (reference sequence). The DNA of the CDR3 is TGTGCCACGCGGGCCGGGGACCAAGAGACCCAGTACTTC. As protein: CATRAGDQETQYF.

The V gene is TRBV11-3, the J gene TRBJ1-4, with TRBD1 matching 9 bases. This CDR3 comprises 15 residues. V lost 1 base, J lost 7 bases, and 4 bases stayed unmatched. CDR1 and CDR2 (germline): SGHNT, YENEEA. CDR3 amino acids: CASSLVQGAREKLFF. CDR3 DNA sequence: TGTGCCAGCAGCTTAGTACAGGGGGCGCGTGAAAAACTGTTTTTT. Full variable domain (remainder filled in from reference TRBV11-3 and TRBJ1-4): EAGVVQSPRYKIIEKKQPVAFWCNPISGHNTLYWYLQNLGQGPELLIRYENEEAVDDSQLPKDRFSAERLKGVDSTLKIQPAELGDSAVYLCASSLVQGAREKLFFGSGTQLSVL.

This rearrangement joins TRBV24-1 to TRBJ1-2; TRBD1 agrees at 12 bases. The CDR3 contains 14 residues. The V and J ends lost 5 bases and 5 bases, in that order; junction bases with no gene match: 2. Per the germline V gene, CDR1 is KGHDR and CDR2 is SFDVKD. This CDR3 reads CATSAGQGAYGYTF. Written as DNA, the CDR3 is TGTGCCACCAGTGCGGGACAGGGGGCGTATGGCTACACCTTC.

The chain couples TRBV7-6 to TRBJ2-2; weak D call: TRBD2 (6 bases). V gave up 1 base and J gave up 5 bases, with 20 bases separating them. Germline values: CDR1 SGHVS, CDR2 FNYEAQ. This CDR3 region has 18 residues. The CDR3: CASSLEAPSELSTGELFF. The CDR3 bases are TGTGCCAGCAGCTTAGAAGCCCCTAGCGAGCTATCAACCGGGGAGCTGTTTTTT.

This chain joins TRBV14 and TRBJ2-7; 7 nucleotides line up with TRBD2. This CDR3 is built from 16 residues. The germline gives CDR1 SGHDN, CDR2 FVKESK. The ends lost 4 bases at V and 4 bases at J; junction bases unmatched: 13. The CDR3 DNA sequence: TGTGCCAGCAGCCTGCTCGCTAGCGGAGGGCTTTACGAGCAGTACTTC. As protein: CASSLLASGGLYEQYF.

The chain employs TRBV7-9 and TRBJ2-1, with D possibly matching TRBD2 (5 bases). Trimming left V 5 bases short and J 8 bases short, with 16 bases between. Germline values: CDR1 SEHNR, CDR2 FQNEAQ (reference sequence). The CDR3 has 14 residues. This chain's CDR3 is CASSHLRAGDEQFF. CDR3 DNA sequence: TGTGCCAGCAGCCACCTCCGGGCGGGCGATGAGCAGTTCTTC.

The chain couples TRBV28 to TRBJ2-2; D call uncertain. The CDR3 is 12 amino acids. CDR1 MDHEN and CDR2 SYDVKM come from the germline V gene. V lost 7 bases and J 1 base, leaving 4 bases between the germline ends. In DNA, the CDR3 is TGTGCCAGCATGAGGAACACCGGGGAGCTGTTTTTT. It codes for CASMRNTGELFF.

In DNA, the CDR3 is TGTGCCAGCACCCGGGGGACCTCCGATGAGCAGTTCTTC. Translating gives CASTRGTSDEQFF. The chain employs TRBV5-4 and TRBJ2-1, with D tentatively TRBD2 (6 bases). Trimming pared 6 bases from V and 8 bases from J, leaving 15 bases between. Germline V gene sequence: CDR1 SGHNT, CDR2 YYREEE (reference sequence). CDR3 length: 13 amino acids.

V gene TRBV11-1 combines with J gene TRBJ1-2; TRBD1 is a possible D gene (6 bases). CDR3 length: 16 residues. Germline V lookup: CDR1 SGHAT, CDR2 FQDESV (reference sequence). The V and J ends lost 5 bases and 4 bases respectively, with 20 bases between them. The CDR3 sequence is CASSTRRGGLIYGYTF. The CDR3 region has the DNA TGTGCCAGCAGCACCCGGCGCGGGGGGCTTATCTATGGCTACACCTTC.

This clone was seen a few times. CDR3 sequence: CASGETGWAIYF. As DNA, the CDR3 is TGTGCCAGCGGGGAGACAGGGTGGGCCATATATTTT. The rearrangement uses TRBV27 and TRBJ1-3; 7 bases map to TRBD1. The CDR3 contains 12 residues. Germline lookup yields CDR1 MNHEY and CDR2 SMNVEV (reference sequence). Germline trimming cut 8 bases from V and 11 bases from J; bases unmatched to any gene: 9.

V gene TRBV14 combines with J gene TRBJ2-7; 8 positions match TRBD1. In germline, CDR1 is SGHDN, CDR2 FVKESK. Germline trimming cut 5 bases from V and 6 bases from J; bases unmatched to any gene: 6. The CDR3 covers 13 residues. The CDR3 nucleotides read TGTGCCAGCAGCGACAGACAGGGGAGCGAGCAGTACTTC. This gives the protein CASSDRQGSEQYF.

The CDR3 loop is CASSWTANTEAFF. CDR3 sequence (DNA): TGTGCCAGCAGCTGGACGGCAAACACTGAAGCTTTCTTT. The rearrangement joins TRBV7-9 to TRBJ1-1, with D uncertain. This CDR3 region has 13 residues. Germline-derived CDR1 and CDR2 are SEHNR and FQNEAQ (reference sequence). V lost 4 bases and J lost 2, with 8 bases in between. Using reference TRBV7-9 and TRBJ1-1 for the parts outside the CDR3, the full variable domain is DTGVSQNPRHKITKRGQNVTFRCDPISEHNRLYWYRQTLGQGPEFLTYFQNEAQLEKSRLLSDRFSAERPKGSFSTLEIQRTEQGDSAMYLCASSWTANTEAFFGQGTRLTVV.

V gene TRBV7-9 combines with J gene TRBJ2-5; D is possibly TRBD2 (6 bases). The CDR3 has 15 residues. Germline lookup yields CDR1 SEHNR and CDR2 FQNEAQ (reference sequence). V lost 3 bases and J 0 bases, leaving 11 bases between the germline ends. CDR3 coding DNA: TGTGCCAGCAGCTTTTGGCGGGGCCACCAAGAGACCCAGTACTTC. It is translated as CASSFWRGHQETQYF.

The chain recombines TRBV9 with TRBJ2-6, with TRBD2 as a possible D gene (5 bases). The CDR3 length is 14 residues. CDR1 is SGDLS, CDR2 YYNGEE, per germline. V shed 3 bases and J shed 2 bases, with 6 bases lying between them. The CDR3 loop reads CASSASTGANVLTF. CDR3 in DNA: TGTGCCAGCAGCGCTAGCACTGGGGCCAACGTCCTGACTTTC.

This clone is a singleton in its sample. The chain combines TRBV19 with TRBJ1-5; D ambiguous. Germline V gene sequence: CDR1 LNHDA, CDR2 SQIVND (reference sequence). V dropped 2 bases and J dropped 0 bases, with 14 bases sitting between them. The CDR3 contains 17 residues. The CDR3 loop is CASSIRFPQDSNQPQHF. The CDR3 coding sequence is TGTGCCAGTAGTATACGATTCCCCCAGGATAGCAATCAGCCCCAGCATTTT.

This clone was seen a single time. The chain has TRBV5-4 and TRBJ2-7, with 10 positions matching TRBD1. The CDR3 contains 15 residues. Trimming at V came to 1 base and at J to 3 bases, leaving 4 bases not matched to a gene. Germline V gives CDR1 SGHNT, CDR2 YYREEE (reference sequence). The CDR3 DNA follows: TGTGCCAGCAGCTTGCCGGGGACAGGGGTCTACGAGCAGTACTTC. Translating it yields CASSLPGTGVYEQYF. Full variable domain (rest looked up from reference TRBV5-4 and TRBJ2-7): ETGVTQSPTHLIKTRGQQVTLRCSSQSGHNTVSWYQQALGQGPQFIFQYYREEENGRGNFPPRFSGLQFPNYSSELNVNALELDDSALYLCASSLPGTGVYEQYFGPGTRLTVT.

The chain uses TRBV10-2 and TRBJ2-3; 12 nucleotides line up with TRBD2. V was clipped by 4 bases and J by 3 bases; unmatched bases: 17. Germline V gives CDR1 WSHSY, CDR2 SAAADI. The CDR3 sequence is 20 residues long. Here the CDR3 DNA reads TGCGCCAGCAGTGGTCAGAGTTCTAGCGGGAGGGCCGGAAAAACAGATACGCAGTATTTT. Translation gives CASSGQSSSGRAGKTDTQYF.

The CDR3: CASRYRGLEKLFF. CDR3 nucleotides: TGTGCCAGCAGGTACAGGGGGTTGGAAAAACTGTTTTTT. The chain recombines TRBV2 with TRBJ1-4, with 8 bases lining up with TRBD1. Germline V gene sequence: CDR1 SNHLY, CDR2 FYNNEI. The CDR3 covers 13 residues. V shed 6 bases, J shed 8 bases, and the junction held 5 bases outside the gene matches.